These 23 T cell receptor beta chains came from one sample sequenced in a study of vaccination and CD4 T cells after COVID-19. Oncomine TCR Beta short-read sequencing was applied to DNA from cultured CD4+ T cells. TCRdb processed the PCR reads anew with MiXCR; each CDR3 protein has one entry. This table has more than 10,000 distinct CDR3 sequences, around two fifths appearing once. Their recognized antigens are unknown. The sample's treatment: roughly 10-day PBMC culture with coronavirus spike peptide pools or control peptides (ViraFEST assay). The sequenced material came from CD4+ T cells from blood, cultured in vitro. These receptor sequences come from a human donor who had recovered from COVID-19.

This clonotype was picked up a small number of times. The gene calls are TRBV7-9 and TRBJ1-6; D is ambiguous. The CDR3 runs 13 residues. Germline CDR1 SEHNR, CDR2 FQNEAQ (reference sequence). Trimming took 5 bases from V and 7 from J, leaving 9 bases between them. The CDR3 region is CASSRISNSPLHF. CDR3 bases: TGTGCCAGCAGCCGAATTTCGAATTCACCCCTCCACTTT.

The chain is built from TRBV28 and TRBJ2-7; D call uncertain. Germline assignment: CDR1 MDHEN and CDR2 SYDVKM. The V gene lost 6 bases and the J gene lost 0 bases, with 9 bases spanning the gap. This CDR3 has 13 amino acids. CDR3 bases: TGTGCCAGCAGCGCGGTCTCCTCCTACGAGCAGTACTTC. Protein: CASSAVSSYEQYF.

The gene calls are TRBV4-1 and TRBJ1-5; D gene ambiguous. Germline V gives CDR1 MGHRA, CDR2 YSYEKL. The V and J ends lost 2 bases and 5 bases respectively, with 7 bases between them. CDR3 length equals 13 residues. CDR3 region: CASSQLEDQPQHF. In nucleotides, the CDR3 is TGCGCCAGCAGCCAATTAGAAGATCAGCCCCAGCATTTT.

The chain recombines TRBV3-1 with TRBJ1-2; no clear D. This CDR3 has 12 amino acids. V shed 5 bases and J shed 11 bases, with 15 bases lying between them. Looked up from germline, CDR1 is LGHDT and CDR2 is YNNKEL (reference sequence). CDR3: CASSSPGRKYTF. CDR3 in DNA: TGTGCCAGCAGCTCTCCGGGGAGAAAATACACCTTC.

This chain links TRBV12-3 or TRBV12-4 with TRBJ2-7; D is uncertain. V lost 2 bases and J lost 4, with 6 bases in between. The CDR3 contains 12 residues. The CDR3 reads CASSLIRYEQYF. CDR3 coding DNA: TGTGCCAGCAGTTTAATCCGATACGAGCAGTACTTC.

V usage is TRBV12-3 or TRBV12-4 and J usage is TRBJ1-1, with TRBD1 matching 9 bases. With V trimmed by 5 bases and J by 2 bases, 6 bases remained unmatched. This CDR3 is built from 15 residues. CDR3 DNA: TGTGCCAGCAGTCCAGTTACAGGGGGCAACACTGAAGCTTTCTTT. It yields the protein CASSPVTGGNTEAFF.

As concerns this clonotype: An end of the junction does not agree with germline; a read error may underlie this. The gene calls are TRBV28 and TRBJ1-3; TRBD1 is a possible D gene (5 bases). The CDR3 is 17 amino acids. Germline CDR1 and CDR2: MDHEN and SYDVKM. CDR3 in DNA: TGTGCCAGCACGCGACAGAGTGGGATCCGATCTGGAAACGCCATATATTTT. Protein: CASTRQSGIRSGNAIYF.

This chain links TRBV4-1 with TRBJ2-5, with 8 bases matching TRBD2. This CDR3 is 14 amino acids long. V shed 5 bases, J shed 2 bases, and the junction held 4 bases outside the gene matches. The V gene's germline CDR1 is MGHRA and CDR2 YSYEKL. The CDR3 sequence: CASSSGTSQETQYF. Here the CDR3 DNA reads TGCGCCAGCAGCTCTGGGACTAGTCAAGAGACCCAGTACTTC.

This clonotype was seen a handful of times. This chain connects TRBV20-1 to TRBJ1-5; 7 positions agree with TRBD1. The germline CDR1 and CDR2 sequences are DFQATT and SNEGSKA (reference sequence). This CDR3 spans 14 amino acids. With 6 bases clipped from V and 0 bases from J, the junction kept 5 bases outside the gene matches. This CDR3 is CSAGRQGSNQPQHF. As DNA, the CDR3 is TGCAGTGCCGGGAGACAGGGTAGCAATCAGCCCCAGCATTTT.

In this sample, this clonotype turned up a few times. In DNA, the CDR3 is TGCAGTGCTAGAGATACCGGGGGCAAAGGCTACACCTTC. This sequence encodes CSARDTGGKGYTF. J is TRBJ1-2 and V is TRBV20-1, with D perhaps matching TRBD1 (6 bases). Germline CDR1 is DFQATT and CDR2 is SNEGSKA (reference sequence). The CDR3 runs to 13 residues. Trimming removed 0 bases from V and 8 bases from J, with 13 bases in between.

J is TRBJ1-5 and V is TRBV3-1; D not resolved. Germline-derived CDR1 and CDR2 are LGHDT and YNNKEL (reference sequence). Trimming took 1 base from V and 6 from J, leaving 7 bases between them. The CDR3 covers 13 residues. CDR3 sequence (DNA): TGTGCCAGCAGCCAAGGGTACGTTCAGCCCCAGCATTTT. Its protein product is CASSQGYVQPQHF. The variable domain in full, completed from reference TRBV3-1 and TRBJ1-5, reads DTAVSQTPKYLVTQMGNDKSIKCEQNLGHDTMYWYKQDSKKFLKIMFSYNNKELIINETVPNRFSPKSPDKAHLNLHINSLELGDSAVYFCASSQGYVQPQHFGDGTRLSIL.

This clonotype was counted a few times. This sequence joins TRBV5-4 and TRBJ2-1; TRBD2 matches at 11 bases. This CDR3 comprises 18 residues. The trim removed 2 bases at V and 1 base at J, leaving 8 bases unmatched. Germline lookup yields CDR1 SGHNT and CDR2 YYREEE (reference sequence). CDR3 residues: CASSFVAGGGASYNEQFF. The CDR3 nucleotides read TGTGCCAGCAGCTTCGTAGCGGGAGGGGGAGCGTCCTACAATGAGCAGTTCTTC.

This clonotype was seen a handful of times. The chain couples TRBV5-1 to TRBJ1-2; D unresolved. The V end lost 0 bases, the J end lost 1 base, and 10 bases lay between the germline ends. Per germline, CDR1 SGHRS and CDR2 YFSETQ. This CDR3 contains 15 residues. In nucleotides, the CDR3 is TGCGCCAGCAGCTTGGCCGCGGCCCATAACTATGGCTACACCTTC. This translates into CASSLAAAHNYGYTF.

The J gene is TRBJ2-3, the V gene TRBV7-8; 11 bases align to TRBD1. Germline CDR1 is SGHVS and CDR2 is FQNEAQ. V lost 5 bases and J lost 4; bases outside the gene matches: 8. The CDR3 has 16 residues. This CDR3 reads CASSRTGTGGPDTQYF. The CDR3 DNA reads as TGTGCCAGCAGCCGGACCGGGACAGGGGGACCAGATACGCAGTATTTT.

This clonotype qualifies as large. This chain links TRBV28 with TRBJ1-5; D perhaps matches TRBD1 (5 bases). Per the germline V gene, CDR1 is MDHEN and CDR2 is SYDVKM. The length of the CDR3 is 14 residues. Trimming took off 5 bases at V and 10 bases at J, with 18 bases between the two ends. The CDR3 loop is CASSLDSPFSPQHF. DNA of the CDR3: TGTGCCAGCAGTCTCGACAGTCCGTTTTCCCCCCAGCATTTT.

This clonotype has just a few counts. This chain uses TRBV15 with TRBJ1-1, with D uncertain. Germline CDR1 reads LNHNV; CDR2 reads YYDKDF (reference sequence). Trimming took off 5 bases at V and 2 bases at J, with 18 bases between the two ends. CDR3 length equals 16 residues. CDR3 amino acids: CATSRRRAEFNTEAFF. CDR3 nucleotide sequence: TGTGCCACCAGCCGCCGTCGGGCAGAATTTAACACTGAAGCTTTCTTT.

The chain carries TRBV6-2 or TRBV6-3 and TRBJ2-3; D remains unclear. V lost 4 bases and J lost 1, with 3 bases in between. This CDR3 has 12 amino acids. Germline V gene data show CDR1 as MNHEY and CDR2 as SVGEGT. The CDR3 nucleotides read TGTGCCAGCAGTTCTCGCACAGATACGCAGTATTTT. Encoded protein: CASSSRTDTQYF.

This clonotype came up a few times. This chain uses TRBV30 with TRBJ1-6; maybe TRBD1 (5 bases). The CDR3 has 16 residues. V shed 3 bases and J shed 9 bases, with 21 bases lying between them. The germline gives CDR1 GTSNPN, CDR2 SVGIG (reference sequence). CDR3 nucleotide sequence: TGTGCCTGGAGGGACAATTATGGATCCCCCTGTTCACCCCTCCACTTT. Protein product: CAWRDNYGSPCSPLHF.

The rearrangement joins TRBV30 to TRBJ1-1; no definite D call. This CDR3 comprises 14 residues. V was trimmed by 2 bases and J by 5 bases, leaving 15 bases between them. Germline CDR1 and CDR2: GTSNPN and SVGIG (reference sequence). CDR3 in amino acids: CAWSPYPGGTEAFF. CDR3 coding DNA: TGTGCCTGGAGTCCCTACCCGGGCGGGACTGAAGCTTTCTTT.

The sample holds a few counts of this clonotype. The chain recombines TRBV15 with TRBJ1-2; D call uncertain. Trimming shortened V by 5 bases and J by 2 bases, and 12 bases separated the two germline ends. Germline V gene sequence: CDR1 LNHNV, CDR2 YYDKDF (reference sequence). The CDR3 spans 14 residues. In nucleotides, the CDR3 is TGTGCCACCAGCCCAACATGGGAGAACTATGGCTACACCTTC. Amino acids: CATSPTWENYGYTF.

This clonotype has just a few counts. The CDR3 sequence: CASQTYYGYTF. The CDR3 nucleotides read TGTGCCAGTCAAACGTACTATGGCTACACCTTC. V gene TRBV19 combines with J gene TRBJ1-2; D gene ambiguous. This CDR3 is built from 11 residues. The germline V and J ends were trimmed by 8 bases and 3 bases, with 7 bases remaining between them. Germline assignment: CDR1 LNHDA and CDR2 SQIVND (reference sequence).

This chain joins TRBV15 and TRBJ1-5, with 10 bases identical to TRBD1. V lost 1 base to trimming and J lost 13 bases; unmatched junction nucleotides: 7. The CDR3 is made up of 14 amino acids. CDR1 LNHNV and CDR2 YYDKDF come from the germline V gene (reference sequence). The CDR3, as DNA: TGTGCCACCAGCAGAGGGGGGAGGGACAGGGGACAGCATTTT. Its translation: CATSRGGRDRGQHF.

The chain recombines TRBV12-5 with TRBJ1-1; no definite D call. CDR3 size: 16 residues. V was pared by 0 bases and J by 4 bases, with 15 bases between. Germline CDR1 and CDR2: LGHNT and FRNRAP. This CDR3 reads CASGLVSGLFGTEAFF. The CDR3 bases are TGTGCTAGTGGTTTGGTAAGTGGGCTCTTTGGCACTGAAGCTTTCTTT.